This TCR beta chain was sequenced for a study of cytomegalovirus exposure and HLA in healthy donors. Study outcomes and limitations: Reports indicated that the classifier achieved high specificity and sensitivity in diagnosing cytomegalovirus status. Despite most TCR sequences being rare, some public TCRs occurred in many donors.

Profiled with immunoSEQ multiplex PCR; TCRdb holds only in-frame clones, not every one. The sample contains 250,000 to 350,000 clones, roughly 90% of which appear only once. The validation cohort, a group of over a hundred subjects, included the donors and was separate from the roughly 670-subject first cohort. The V and J ends lost 0 bases and 3 bases respectively, with 9 bases between them. The CDR3 is 14 amino acids. Germline V gene lookup returns CDR1 SGHTS and CDR2 YDEGEE. Points on this clone: What it binds is not known.

This TCR came from a woman aged 25 to 45 in good health and CMV-seropositive. The gene calls are TRBV5-8 and TRBJ2-5; no clear D. The material sequenced was PBMCs. CDR3 nucleotide sequence: TGTGCCAGCAGCTTGGGACTGGCAAAAGAGACCCAGTACTTC. Its protein product is CASSLGLAKETQYF. Combining the CDR3 with reference TRBV5-8 and TRBJ2-5 gives the whole variable domain EAGVTQSPTHLIKTRGQQATLRCSPISGHTSVYWYQQALGLGLQFLLWYDEGEERNRGNFPPRFSGRQFPNYSSELNVNALELEDSALYLCASSLGLAKETQYFGPGTRLLVL.